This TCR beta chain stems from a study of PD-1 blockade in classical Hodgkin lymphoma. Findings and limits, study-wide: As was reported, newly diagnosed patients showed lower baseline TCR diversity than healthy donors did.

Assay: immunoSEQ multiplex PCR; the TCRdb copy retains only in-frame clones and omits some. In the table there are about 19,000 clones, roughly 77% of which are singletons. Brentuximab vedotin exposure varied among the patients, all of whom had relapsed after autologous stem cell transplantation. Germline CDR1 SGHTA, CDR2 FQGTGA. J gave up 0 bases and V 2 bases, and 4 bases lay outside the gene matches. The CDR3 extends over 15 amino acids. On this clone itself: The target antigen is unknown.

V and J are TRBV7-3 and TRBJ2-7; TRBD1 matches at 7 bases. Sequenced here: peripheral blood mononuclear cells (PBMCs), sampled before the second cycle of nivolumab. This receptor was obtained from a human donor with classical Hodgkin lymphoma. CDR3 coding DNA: TGTGCCAGCAGCTTACTGGGACAGAGCTCCTACGAGCAGTACTTC. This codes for CASSLLGQSSYEQYF. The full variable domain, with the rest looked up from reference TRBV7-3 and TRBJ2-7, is GAGVSQTPSNKVTEKGKYVELRCDPISGHTALYWYRQSLGQGPEFLIYFQGTGAADDSGLPNDRFFAVRPEGSVSTLKIQRTERGDSAVYLCASSLLGQSSYEQYFGPGTRLTVT.